The rows below give T cell receptor beta chains drawn from one sample of a study of blood T cell repertoires in COVID-19. Sequencing was performed with immunoSEQ multiplex PCR; in TCRdb, only in-frame clones are kept and a portion is missing. The table includes 200,000 to 300,000 clones, under 85% detected once. Sequencing input: peripheral blood. Receptor source: a man aged 25-45 years who had recovered from COVID-19. CDR3s include the opening cysteine and the closing phenylalanine or tryptophan.

j_call v_call cdr3_aa
TRBJ1-5 TRBV12-3/TRBV12-4 CASSLQGQPQHF
TRBJ2-2 TRBV7-3 CASSSHPETGELFF
TRBJ1-5 TRBV27 CASMRWDQPQHF
TRBJ1-4 TRBV12-3/TRBV12-4 CASSLRQGRKLFF
TRBJ1-2 TRBV19 CASSTLSDRGTLYGYTF
TRBJ2-3 TRBV5-6 CASSRQGGQYF
TRBJ2-7 TRBV18 CASSPTGGPEREQYF
TRBJ2-2 TRBV28 CASSSGLAGETGELFF
TRBJ1-6 TRBV6-5 CASTVTGTGSPLHF
TRBJ2-7 TRBV4-1 CASSQWTGVTYEQYF
TRBJ1-2 TRBV19 CASSSSIGYTF
TRBJ2-3 TRBV11-3 CASSLGLAGSLSDTQYF
TRBJ2-7 TRBV18 CASSPVPGQSSYEQYF
TRBJ2-3 TRBV29-1 CSVEGGLAGADTQYF
TRBJ1-2 TRBV28 CASSSGQYGYTF
TRBJ1-3 TRBV4-1 CASSPLRFSGNTIYF
TRBJ2-3 TRBV24-1 CATSDVTSGGTDTQYF
TRBJ2-5 TRBV5-1 CASSGGGQSQETQYF
TRBJ2-5 TRBV5-4 CASSGAAGGLGETQYF
TRBJ2-1 TRBV6-5 CASRSGQANNEQFF
TRBJ1-1 TRBV7-2 CASSPGWGGARTEAFF
TRBJ1-1 TRBV2 CASSGDRGQGTEAFF
TRBJ2-2 TRBV7-9 CASSTTGAKNTGELFF
TRBJ1-6 TRBV11-2 CASSLLGQGGNSPLHF
TRBJ1-1 TRBV27 CASSPDARVAEAFF
TRBJ2-3 TRBV10-3 CASGATDTQYF
TRBJ2-4 TRBV10-3 CAISDSGGAHAKNIQYF
TRBJ2-1 TRBV4-1 CASSLRGDEQFF
TRBJ1-1 TRBV4-1 CASSLWGRNSEAFF
TRBJ2-2 TRBV5-4 CASSFGAGPGELFF
TRBJ1-2 TRBV24-1 CATSEVTGGAQYGYTF
TRBJ2-1 TRBV20-1 CSAKPGYEQFF
TRBJ2-7 TRBV6-5 CASSYYGREQYF
TRBJ2-3 TRBV7-6 CASSPRATGTPSTDTQYF
TRBJ2-2 TRBV5-5 CASSRTGGASPSGELFF
TRBJ1-1 TRBV7-8 CASSPPGTASFEAFF
TRBJ2-1 TRBV27 CAGSLSDGGTDEQFF
TRBJ1-1 TRBV6-5 CASSWGVAADEAFF
TRBJ1-3 TRBV6-5 CASTGTGRNTIYF
TRBJ1-2 TRBV11-2 CASSLGAGRNYGYTF
TRBJ1-6 TRBV21-1 CASSKGVRDSPLHF
TRBJ2-1 TRBV4-1 CASSRSGEQFF
TRBJ2-7 TRBV27 CASSPGWAGGTYEQYF
TRBJ2-3 TRBV12-3/TRBV12-4 CASSRQGADTQYF